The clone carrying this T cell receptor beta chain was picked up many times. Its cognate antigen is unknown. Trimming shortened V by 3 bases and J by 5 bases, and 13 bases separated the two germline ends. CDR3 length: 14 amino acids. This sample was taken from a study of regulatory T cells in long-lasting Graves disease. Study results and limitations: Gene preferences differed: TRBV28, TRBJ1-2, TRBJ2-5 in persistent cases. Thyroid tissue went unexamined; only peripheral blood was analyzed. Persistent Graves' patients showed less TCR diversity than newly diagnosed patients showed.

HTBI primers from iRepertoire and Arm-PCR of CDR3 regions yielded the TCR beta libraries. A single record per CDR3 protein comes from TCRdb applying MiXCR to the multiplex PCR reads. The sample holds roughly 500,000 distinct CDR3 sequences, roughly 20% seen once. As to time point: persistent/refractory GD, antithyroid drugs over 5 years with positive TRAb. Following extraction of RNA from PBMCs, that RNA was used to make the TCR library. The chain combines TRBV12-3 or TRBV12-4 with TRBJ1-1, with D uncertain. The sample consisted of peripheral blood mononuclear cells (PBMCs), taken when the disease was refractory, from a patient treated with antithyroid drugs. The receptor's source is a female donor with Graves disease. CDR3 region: CASSFGLDETEAFF. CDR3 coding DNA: TGTGCCAGCAGTTTCGGCCTCGACGAGACTGAAGCTTTCTTT.